What follows are 27 T cell receptor beta chains derived from one specimen sequenced in a study of radiation and T cells in renal cell carcinoma. The data were produced by immunoSEQ multiplex PCR, yet TCRdb's version contains in-frame clones alone and is incomplete. The profile covers over 85,000 clones, with over 65% appearing a single time and 5% to 8% taken by the ten largest. Time point here: baseline pretreatment blood. Treatment defined: 15 Gy SBRT to primary tumor, nephrectomy 4 weeks later. The specimen comprised blood, sampled from a patient whose treatment included radiotherapy and nephrectomy. Source of these receptors: a man aged 60 to 69 with renal cell carcinoma.

This clone occurred once. The V call is TRBV4-1, the J call TRBJ2-1, with no clear D. Germline CDR1 reads MGHRA; CDR2 reads YSYEKL. The CDR3 covers 12 residues. Trimming cost V 0 bases and J 6 bases, with 3 bases left between them. CDR3 coding DNA: TGCGCCAGCAGCCAAGATGGCAATGAGCAGTTCTTC. As protein: CASSQDGNEQFF.

The rearrangement links TRBV5-1 to TRBJ1-3; D uncertain. The germline CDR1 and CDR2 sequences are SGHRS and YFSETQ. The ends were cut back, 4 bases at V and 4 bases at J, with 18 bases in the middle. The CDR3 has 16 residues. In DNA form, the CDR3 reads TGCGCCAGCAGCGAACCGGGAGCTGGATGGGGAAACACCATATATTTT. Amino acid sequence: CASSEPGAGWGNTIYF.

V usage is TRBV2 and J usage is TRBJ2-5; D is unresolved. Deletions cut 8 bases from V and 11 bases from J, with 15 bases between. The CDR3 runs to 11 residues. CDR1 and CDR2 from the germline V gene are SNHLY and FYNNEI. The CDR3 coding sequence is TGTGCCAGCGGTCCAGCACTTGGGCAGTACTTC. Its protein is CASGPALGQYF.

The gene calls are TRBV5-1 and TRBJ2-7; 8 bases map to TRBD1. The CDR3 has 15 amino acids. The V segment lost 1 base and the J segment 5 bases; nucleotides outside the gene matches: 8. Germline values: CDR1 SGHRS, CDR2 YFSETQ. CDR3 amino acids: CASSLWVGQGHEQYF. DNA of the CDR3: TGCGCCAGCAGCTTGTGGGTAGGACAGGGCCACGAGCAGTACTTC.

At least ten counts were recorded for this clone. V usage is TRBV10-3 and J usage is TRBJ1-1, with 7 nucleotides matching TRBD1. The V gene end was trimmed by 0 bases and the J gene end by 7 bases; junction bases not matched to a gene: 23. CDR3 length: 20 amino acids. Per germline, CDR1 ENHRY and CDR2 SYGVKD. The CDR3 DNA reads TGTGCCATCAGTGAGTCGCCTCTACGGACCACACAGGGGAGGAGGGGTGAAGCTTTCTTT. It encodes CAISESPLRTTQGRRGEAFF.

This clone was observed a few times. J is TRBJ2-7 and V is TRBV7-2; D gene ambiguous. This CDR3 comprises 11 residues. The ends were cut back, 5 bases at V and 4 bases at J, with 6 bases in the middle. Germline CDR1 reads SGHTA; CDR2 reads FQGNSA. DNA of the CDR3: TGTGCCAGCAGCAACCGATACGAGCAGTACTTC. It translates to CASSNRYEQYF.

The chain employs TRBV27 and TRBJ2-1, with 9 bases matching TRBD2. The CDR3 covers 15 residues. Germline loops: CDR1 MNHEY, CDR2 SMNVEV (reference sequence). V dropped 5 bases and J dropped 0; count of bases not matched to a gene: 2. The CDR3 nucleotides are TGTGCCAGCAGTGGTAGCGGGAGCTCCTACAATGAGCAGTTCTTC. Its protein is CASSGSGSSYNEQFF.

The table lists this clone with a few counts. This chain uses TRBV18 with TRBJ2-6; D gene ambiguous. The CDR3 covers 15 residues. V was shortened by 3 bases and J by 4 bases, with 10 bases between the two germline ends. The germline V gene has CDR1 KGHSH and CDR2 LQKENI. The CDR3 sequence: CASSPSPLGANVLTF. Here the CDR3 DNA reads TGTGCCAGCTCACCGAGTCCCTTGGGGGCCAACGTCCTGACTTTC.

The chain joins TRBV11-2 to TRBJ2-5; D is uncertain. From germline, CDR1 is SGHAT and CDR2 FQNNGV. There are 11 residues in the CDR3. Trimming stripped 3 bases from V and 2 bases from J, with 1 base between. The chain's CDR3 is CASSFQETQYF. The CDR3 bases are TGTGCCAGCAGCTTTCAAGAGACCCAGTACTTC. Supplemented by reference TRBV11-2 and TRBJ2-5, the full variable domain reads EAGVAQSPRYKIIEKRQSVAFWCNPISGHATLYWYQQILGQGPKLLIQFQNNGVVDDSQLPKDRFSAERLKGVDSTLKIQPAKLEDSAVYLCASSFQETQYFGPGTRLLVL.

The gene calls are TRBV5-1 and TRBJ1-1; no reliable D call. CDR1 is SGHRS, CDR2 YFSETQ, per germline. V was trimmed by 5 bases and J by 0 bases, leaving 17 bases between them. The CDR3 consists of 16 residues. CDR3 bases: TGCGCCAGCAGTCCCCGCCTTACAGCTATGAACACTGAAGCTTTCTTT. Amino acid sequence: CASSPRLTAMNTEAFF.

This sequence joins TRBV6-7 and TRBJ1-5, with D uncertain. TRBV6-7 is identified as an open reading frame with a role that is uncertain. V gave up 7 bases and J gave up 0 bases, with 22 bases separating them. The CDR3 contains 18 residues. Here the CDR3 DNA reads TGTGCCAGCATTACAAGGCAACTCGACGGTTATAGCAATCAGCCCCAGCATTTT. The encoded protein is CASITRQLDGYSNQPQHF.

The chain combines TRBV28 with TRBJ1-5; D remains unclear. CDR1 and CDR2 from the germline V gene are MDHEN and SYDVKM. Trimming shortened V by 1 base and J by 0 bases, and 4 bases separated the two germline ends. The CDR3 has 14 residues. The CDR3 DNA sequence: TGTGCCAGCAGTTTATACCATAGCAATCAGCCCCAGCATTTT. This translates into CASSLYHSNQPQHF. Together with reference TRBV28 and TRBJ1-5, the CDR3 gives the full variable domain: DVKVTQSSRYLVKRTGEKVFLECVQDMDHENMFWYRQDPGLGLRLIYFSYDVKMKEKGDIPEGYSVSREKKERFSLILESASTNQTSMYLCASSLYHSNQPQHFGDGTRLSIL.

This chain connects TRBV7-9 to TRBJ2-5; 9 bases match TRBD2. CDR3 size: 15 residues. V was pared by 1 base and J by 7 bases, with 7 bases of the junction left unmatched. CDR1 and CDR2 from the germline V gene are SEHNR and FQNEAQ (reference sequence). The CDR3 bases are TGTGCCAGCAGCTTAGGCCGGACTAGCGCCTTGACCCAGTACTTC. This codes for CASSLGRTSALTQYF.

The chain employs TRBV10-3 and TRBJ1-4; a weak D match, TRBD1 (5 bases). Germline lookup yields CDR1 ENHRY and CDR2 SYGVKD. Trimming took 2 bases from V and 12 from J, leaving 10 bases between them. CDR3 length: 12 amino acids. The CDR3 sequence: CAISEMGGQLFF. The CDR3 DNA follows: TGTGCCATCAGTGAGATGGGGGGTCAACTGTTTTTT.

J is TRBJ2-7 and V is TRBV9; no reliable D call. The CDR3 is made up of 14 amino acids. Germline V gives CDR1 SGDLS, CDR2 YYNGEE. The V end was cut by 0 bases, the J end by 6 bases, with 13 bases between. CDR3 nucleotides: TGTGCCAGCAGCGTAGACTCCCAAGGTGGCGAGCAGTACTTC. Protein product: CASSVDSQGGEQYF.

The V gene is TRBV7-2, the J gene TRBJ2-7; D not resolved. V lost 7 bases to trimming and J lost 7 bases, with 17 bases between them. The CDR3 has 13 amino acids. In germline, CDR1 is SGHTA, CDR2 FQGNSA. The CDR3 coding sequence is TGTGCCAGCACACGACTTGCGGTTGGGGAGCAGTACTTC. Translating it yields CASTRLAVGEQYF.

The rearrangement uses TRBV27 and TRBJ1-4; the match to TRBD1 covers 9 bases. The CDR3 totals 20 residues. V trimming: 3 bases; J trimming: 7 bases; junction bases outside the gene matches: 21. CDR1 and CDR2 from the germline V gene are MNHEY and SMNVEV (reference sequence). DNA of the CDR3: TGTGCCAGCAGTTTGGCCGCAGGACAGGGGACCGTCCCCTTCCCTGAAAAACTGTTTTTT. It translates to CASSLAAGQGTVPFPEKLFF.

The chain carries TRBV5-5 and TRBJ2-1, with D unresolved. Per the germline V gene, CDR1 is SGHKS and CDR2 is YYEKEE (reference sequence). The CDR3 length is 10 residues. Trimming removed 5 bases at V and 9 bases at J, with 6 bases between. CDR3 bases: TGTGCCAGCAGTCACGGTGAGCAGTTCTTC. This translates into CASSHGEQFF. Combining the CDR3 with reference TRBV5-5 and TRBJ2-1 gives the whole variable domain DAGVTQSPTHLIKTRGQQVTLRCSPISGHKSVSWYQQVLGQGPQFIFQYYEKEERGRGNFPDRFSARQFPNYSSELNVNALLLGDSALYLCASSHGEQFFGPGTRLTVL.

The chain combines TRBV29-1 with TRBJ1-1; 9 bases match TRBD1. The CDR3 totals 15 residues. V shed 4 bases and J 3 bases; nucleotides not matched to a gene: 9. Looked up from germline, CDR1 is SQVTM and CDR2 is ANQGSEA. The DNA of the CDR3 is TGCAGCGTTGGGGACCGACGGACAGGGGACACTGAAGCTTTCTTT. Its translation is CSVGDRRTGDTEAFF.

The chain recombines TRBV5-6 with TRBJ1-3; tentative D call: TRBD1 (5 bases). Germline-derived CDR1 and CDR2 are SGHDT and YYEEEE. The V gene lost 1 base and the J gene lost 2 bases, with 10 bases spanning the gap. There are 15 residues in the CDR3. The DNA of the CDR3 is TGTGCCAGCAGCTTGCAGGGTCTCACTGGAAACACCATATATTTT. Protein: CASSLQGLTGNTIYF.

J is TRBJ2-2 and V is TRBV28; 10 bases are shared with TRBD1. The germline gives CDR1 MDHEN, CDR2 SYDVKM. The CDR3 has 17 amino acids. After removal of 5 bases from V and 0 bases from J, the junction contained 6 bases not matched to a gene. For the CDR3, the DNA is TGTGCCAGCAGTACCTCGGACAGGGGGACGAACACCGGGGAGCTGTTTTTT. The encoded protein is CASSTSDRGTNTGELFF.

V and J are TRBV6-1 and TRBJ2-1; a possible D gene is TRBD2 (5 bases). V was shortened by 6 bases and J by 9 bases, with 18 bases between the two germline ends. There are 14 residues in the CDR3. In germline, CDR1 is MNHNS, CDR2 SASEGT. DNA for the CDR3: TGTGCCAGCAGCTCCCCCACTCGAGGGTTTGAGCAGTTCTTC. As protein: CASSSPTRGFEQFF.

The rearrangement links TRBV2 to TRBJ2-2; TRBD1 matches at 8 bases. The CDR3 runs to 16 residues. Germline V gene data show CDR1 as SNHLY and CDR2 as FYNNEI. Losses at the gene ends were 1 base for V and 6 bases for J; bases not matched to a gene: 7. The DNA of the CDR3 is TGTGCCAGCAGTGAAGACAGGGGGGTCCTTTCCGGGGAGCTGTTTTTT. It is translated as CASSEDRGVLSGELFF. The complete variable domain, with remaining parts taken from reference TRBV2 and TRBJ2-2, reads EPEVTQTPSHQVTQMGQEVILRCVPISNHLYFYWYRQILGQKVEFLVSFYNNEISEKSEIFDDQFSVERPDGSNFTLKIRSTKLEDSAMYFCASSEDRGVLSGELFFGEGSRLTVL.

The genes are TRBV19 and TRBJ2-3, with TRBD2 as a possible D gene (5 bases). V was clipped by 3 bases and J by 3 bases, with 19 bases between them. CDR1 and CDR2 from the germline V gene are LNHDA and SQIVND (reference sequence). The CDR3 is made up of 17 amino acids. CDR3 amino acids: CASSIQRTRARTDTQYF. The CDR3 DNA follows: TGTGCCAGTAGTATTCAAAGAACGAGGGCCAGGACAGATACGCAGTATTTT.

This clone was detected once. The chain has TRBV4-3 and TRBJ2-1; no firm D call. The V and J ends lost 0 bases and 9 bases respectively, with 9 bases between them. Looked up from germline, CDR1 is LGHNA and CDR2 is YSLEER. CDR3 length: 13 amino acids. CDR3 DNA sequence: TGCGCCAGCAGCCAAGACTATATCGGTGAGCAGTTCTTC. This encodes CASSQDYIGEQFF.

The count of this clone is one. This chain links TRBV5-4 with TRBJ2-2; D is ambiguous. The germline CDR1 and CDR2 sequences are SGHNT and YYREEE (reference sequence). The ends were cut back, 4 bases at V and 6 bases at J, with 7 bases in the middle. The CDR3 extends over 12 amino acids. Here the CDR3 DNA reads TGTGCCAGCAGCCCTTTGTCCGGGGAGCTGTTTTTT. Encoded protein: CASSPLSGELFF.

The gene calls are TRBV7-9 and TRBJ2-7; 10 nucleotides align to TRBD1. The germline gives CDR1 SEHNR, CDR2 FQNEAQ (reference sequence). V trimming: 3 bases; J trimming: 2 bases; junction bases outside the gene matches: 4. The CDR3 extends over 15 amino acids. CDR3 DNA sequence: TGTGCCAGCAGCTTGGCGGGGACAGGGGCCTACGAGCAGTACTTC. It encodes CASSLAGTGAYEQYF.